The 9 T cell receptor beta chains below were found in one sample sequenced in a study of vaccination and CD4 T cells after COVID-19. TCRdb re-derived calls from the PCR reads in MiXCR, one entry per CDR3 protein. The table shows 20,000 or so distinct CDR3 sequences, with approximately 60% occurring only once. The sequences come from CD4+ T cells from blood, collected after SARS-CoV-2 vaccination. The receptors come from a human donor who had recovered from COVID-19.

The rearrangement joins TRBV30 to TRBJ1-5; 10 bases line up with TRBD1. V trimming: 3 bases; J trimming: 6 bases; junction bases outside the gene matches: 5. Germline values: CDR1 GTSNPN, CDR2 SVGIG (reference sequence). The CDR3 has 14 amino acids. The chain's CDR3 is CAWRETGGVQPQHF. CDR3 nucleotide sequence: TGTGCCTGGAGAGAGACAGGGGGCGTTCAGCCCCAGCATTTT.

This clonotype was seen more than once but under ten times. The CDR3 DNA is TGTGCCACCAGCTTAGGTTATAGCAATCAGCCCCAGCATTTT. Encoded protein: CATSLGYSNQPQHF. The chain recombines TRBV15 with TRBJ1-5; D remains unclear. The CDR3 is 14 amino acids. Germline V gene lookup returns CDR1 LNHNV and CDR2 YYDKDF (reference sequence). V was clipped by 5 bases and J by 0 bases, with 8 bases between them.

In its sample, this clonotype was seen once. This sequence joins TRBV5-6 and TRBJ2-2, with 10 bases matching TRBD1. CDR1 is SGHDT and CDR2 is YYEEEE in the germline V gene. The CDR3 covers 15 residues. V shed 7 bases, J shed 3 bases, and the junction held 6 bases outside the gene matches. The CDR3, as DNA: TGTGCCAGCGCAGAGGACAGGGGGTACACCGGGGAGCTGTTTTTT. This gives the protein CASAEDRGYTGELFF. The whole variable domain, remainder taken from reference TRBV5-6 and TRBJ2-2, is DAGVTQSPTHLIKTRGQQVTLRCSPKSGHDTVSWYQQALGQGPQFIFQYYEEEERQRGNFPDRFSGHQFPNYSSELNVNALLLGDSALYLCASAEDRGYTGELFFGEGSRLTVL.

The chain carries TRBV30 and TRBJ2-2; TRBD2 matches at 14 bases. There are 17 residues in the CDR3. V was clipped by 7 bases and J by 3 bases; unmatched bases: 10. CDR1 and CDR2 from the germline V gene are GTSNPN and SVGIG (reference sequence). The CDR3 loop is CASNRLAGGLYTGELFF. The DNA of the CDR3 is TGTGCCTCAAACAGACTAGCGGGAGGGCTATACACCGGGGAGCTGTTTTTT. The whole variable domain, filled in from reference TRBV30 and TRBJ2-2, reads SQTIHQWPATLVQPVGSPLSLECTVEGTSNPNLYWYRQAAGRGLQLLFYSVGIGQISSEVPQNLSASRPQDRQFILSSKKLLLSDSGFYLCASNRLAGGLYTGELFFGEGSRLTVL.

With regard to this clonotype: The germline gene is not matched at one end of the junction; a read error may be the cause. The chain employs TRBV20-1 and TRBJ2-3; D possibly corresponds to TRBD2 (6 bases). The length of the CDR3 is 16 residues. Looked up from germline, CDR1 is DFQATT and CDR2 is SNEGSKA (reference sequence). Written as DNA, the CDR3 is TGCAGTGCTAGGCGGTGGAGCGGGCGGAACACAGATACACAGTATTTT. It encodes CSARRWSGRNTDTQYF.

The J gene is TRBJ1-2, the V gene TRBV20-1, with D possibly being TRBD1 (6 bases). The CDR3 spans 13 residues. V was trimmed by 6 bases and J by 5 bases, leaving 16 bases between them. Germline lookup yields CDR1 DFQATT and CDR2 SNEGSKA (reference sequence). The CDR3, as DNA: TGCAGTGCCGTCGTGGGGGCGAGTTATGGCTACACCTTC. It encodes CSAVVGASYGYTF.

The V and J genes are TRBV5-1 and TRBJ2-7, with D maybe TRBD2 (6 bases). From germline, CDR1 is SGHRS and CDR2 YFSETQ. V lost 3 bases, J lost 2 bases, and 15 bases lay in between. CDR3 length: 15 residues. CDR3 nucleotide sequence: TGCGCCAGCAGCTCCCGCGGGGTGCCGACCTACGAGCAGTACTTC. This sequence encodes CASSSRGVPTYEQYF.

This chain links TRBV24-1 with TRBJ2-3; D uncertain. Per germline, CDR1 KGHDR and CDR2 SFDVKD. The CDR3 is 14 amino acids. V lost 4 bases and J 1 base, leaving 8 bases between the germline ends. The CDR3 region is CATSERTRTDTQYF. The DNA for the CDR3 is TGTGCCACCAGTGAACGGACCCGCACAGATACGCAGTATTTT.

The CDR3 region is CSASDGTHTGELFF. In nucleotides, the CDR3 is TGCAGTGCTAGCGATGGTACGCACACCGGGGAGCTGTTTTTT. The V call is TRBV20-1, the J call TRBJ2-2; no clear D. The CDR3 is 14 residues long. CDR1 is DFQATT, CDR2 SNEGSKA, per germline (reference sequence). Deletions cut 3 bases from V and 3 bases from J, with 11 bases between.